This T cell receptor beta chain is from a study of blood T cell repertoires in COVID-19 (dated by TCRdb to 2018 to 2021). About the investigation overall: The collaborator samples originated in the United States, Italy and Spain and spanned the acute and convalescent phases of COVID-19. A freely available public database, intended as a resource for researchers studying the immune response to SARS-CoV-2, is where the repertoires were released. A de-identified subject ID, COVID-19 status, age in years and sex were almost always included in the sample metadata. Deeply sampled blood TCRbeta repertoires from subjects exposed to, actively infected with, or recovered from COVID-19 were included in the dataset. Where HLA class I and class II types were available, the types were taken from metadata supplied by the sample provider, not from assay-based typing. The material from the prospective study consisted of cDNA or gDNA derived from T cells, B-cell-depleted T cells, or PBMCs. Samples came from the ongoing ImmuneRACE study (first 160 participants) plus 1,254 subjects from 6 global collaborators. Broad study findings and their caveats: The amount of clinical and demographic metadata varied by source and participant and was provided uncurated.

Collaborating institutions collected whole blood in K2EDTA tubes following their own protocols. For TCRbeta analysis, collaborators shipped samples in one of three forms: frozen whole blood, isolated PBMCs, or DNA extracted from either of those sample types. A word on this clone: Its antigen has not been determined. No clone much larger than this one lies a single base away; base qualities are absent.

A distance of 3 bases separates the germline ends of V and J, which lose 3 bases and 6 bases respectively. For CDR1 and CDR2, the germline V gene lists LGHNA and YSLEER. From cysteine to phenylalanine, the CDR3 is 11 amino acids long. Only the CDR3 DNA stays, 33 bases, in frame from base 1. TCRbeta CDR3 regions were amplified from genomic DNA using the immunoSEQ Assay, a bias-controlled multiplex PCR. On the authors' methods: The number of nucleated cells in each sample was estimated by amplification of reference gene primers within the assay. To quantify the absolute abundance of each unique TCRbeta CDR3 rearrangement, sequence reads were collapsed and filtered. For each sample, productive Simpson clonality was calculated as the square root of Simpson's diversity index across productive rearrangements. As stored in TCRdb, this immuneACCESS dataset retains in-frame rearrangements with V and J assigned. A fraction of the clones does not appear; measured against another copy, unresolved V genes explain less than half of the discrepancy, and the remainder lacks a known reason. V, J and clone size were drawn from that table, and D and trimming were deduced from the DNA. The sample has about 150,000 clones on record, about four fifths of them singletons. Clones ranked in the top ten supply roughly 2% of the sample.

The material sequenced was peripheral blood. The receptor was derived from a woman of 80 years or more with acute or convalescent COVID-19. The receptor chain draws on TRBV4-3 and TRBJ2-1; the D gene remains uncertain. The CDR3 corresponds to CASSHVNEQFF. In nucleotides, the sequence is TGCGCCAGCAGCCACGTCAATGAGCAGTTCTTC.